This passage covers 5 T cell receptor beta chains from one sample sequenced in a study of PD-L1 blockade in urothelial cancer. Clones were sequenced by immunoSEQ multiplex PCR, and TCRdb holds only the in-frame ones, with some missing. This table has roughly 77,000 clones, 84% appearing once. As to time point: pretreatment peripheral blood. The sample here was PBMCs, taken around atezolizumab (anti-PD-L1) treatment. Every receptor here comes from a woman aged 65 to 85 with urothelial cancer.

The chain employs TRBV2 and TRBJ2-3; 8 nucleotides match TRBD2. From germline, CDR1 is SNHLY and CDR2 FYNNEI. The CDR3 has 16 residues. J gave up 1 base and V 6 bases, and 9 bases lay outside the gene matches. The CDR3 bases are TGTGCCAGCAGAAAAGAAGCGGGAGAGGGCACAGATACGCAGTATTTT. Translation gives CASRKEAGEGTDTQYF. The entire variable domain, with the rest obtained from reference TRBV2 and TRBJ2-3, is as follows: EPEVTQTPSHQVTQMGQEVILRCVPISNHLYFYWYRQILGQKVEFLVSFYNNEISEKSEIFDDQFSVERPDGSNFTLKIRSTKLEDSAMYFCASRKEAGEGTDTQYFGPGTRLTVL.

A few counts support this clone. Germline is not matched at one junction end, which may reflect a read error. The chain uses TRBV2 and TRBJ1-2; D not resolved. The CDR3 has 13 amino acids. Germline CDR1 reads SNHLY; CDR2 reads FYNNEI. The CDR3 bases are TGTGCCAGCAGTGAAGAGGCAAACTACGGCTACACCTTC. The encoded protein is CASSEEANYGYTF.

The chain links TRBV2 to TRBJ2-3; 8 bases match TRBD2. The V gene end was trimmed by 3 bases and the J gene end by 3 bases; junction bases not matched to a gene: 14. The CDR3 runs 18 residues. Germline loops: CDR1 SNHLY, CDR2 FYNNEI. For the CDR3, the DNA is TGTGCCAGCAGTGATTCAAGCGGGGGAATAACGAGGACAGATACGCAGTATTTT. It encodes CASSDSSGGITRTDTQYF.

The chain has TRBV5-4 and TRBJ2-1, with 7 bases aligning to TRBD1. CDR1 and CDR2 (germline): SGHNT, YYREEE (reference sequence). The junction had 10 bases not matched to a gene; V was cut back by 4 bases and J by 0 bases. This CDR3 region has 17 residues. CDR3 residues: CASSRGTALSSYNEQFF. The DNA for the CDR3 is TGTGCCAGCAGCCGAGGGACAGCCCTGAGCTCCTACAATGAGCAGTTCTTC. Looking up the rest from reference TRBV5-4 and TRBJ2-1 gives the full variable domain: ETGVTQSPTHLIKTRGQQVTLRCSSQSGHNTVSWYQQALGQGPQFIFQYYREEENGRGNFPPRFSGLQFPNYSSELNVNALELDDSALYLCASSRGTALSSYNEQFFGPGTRLTVL.

The rearrangement uses TRBV29-1 and TRBJ2-1, with 9 bases aligning to TRBD1. V was pared by 6 bases and J by 7 bases, with 7 bases of the junction left unmatched. This CDR3 contains 13 residues. CDR1 is SQVTM, CDR2 ANQGSEA, per germline. Here the CDR3 reads CSVGTGNYNEQFF. DNA for the CDR3: TGCAGCGTCGGGACAGGGAATTATAATGAGCAGTTCTTC.